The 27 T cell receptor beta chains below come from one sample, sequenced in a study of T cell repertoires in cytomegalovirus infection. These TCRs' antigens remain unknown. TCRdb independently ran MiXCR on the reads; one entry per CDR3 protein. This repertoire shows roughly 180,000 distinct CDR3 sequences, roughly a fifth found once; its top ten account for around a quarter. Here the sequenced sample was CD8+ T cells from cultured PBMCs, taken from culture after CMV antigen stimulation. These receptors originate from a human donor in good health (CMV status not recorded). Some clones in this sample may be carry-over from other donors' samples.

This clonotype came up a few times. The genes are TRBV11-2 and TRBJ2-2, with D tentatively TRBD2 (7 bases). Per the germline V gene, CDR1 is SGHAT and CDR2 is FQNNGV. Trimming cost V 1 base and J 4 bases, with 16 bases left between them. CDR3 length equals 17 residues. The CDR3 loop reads CASSLVWAGAVTGELFF. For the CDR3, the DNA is TGTGCCAGCAGCTTAGTTTGGGCGGGGGCAGTCACCGGGGAGCTGTTTTTT.

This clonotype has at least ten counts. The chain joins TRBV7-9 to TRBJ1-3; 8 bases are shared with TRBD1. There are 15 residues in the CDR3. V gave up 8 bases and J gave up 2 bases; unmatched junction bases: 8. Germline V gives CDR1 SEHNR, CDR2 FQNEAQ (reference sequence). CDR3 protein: CASGNRGQAGNTIYF. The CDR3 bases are TGTGCCAGCGGGAATAGGGGACAGGCTGGAAACACCATATATTTT.

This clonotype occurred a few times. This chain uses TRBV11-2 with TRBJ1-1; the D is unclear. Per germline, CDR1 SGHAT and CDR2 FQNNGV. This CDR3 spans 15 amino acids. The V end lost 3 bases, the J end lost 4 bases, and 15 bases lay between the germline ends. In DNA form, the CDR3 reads TGTGCCAGCAGCTTGATGGGTTTTCCGTTCACTGAAGCTTTCTTT. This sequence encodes CASSLMGFPFTEAFF.

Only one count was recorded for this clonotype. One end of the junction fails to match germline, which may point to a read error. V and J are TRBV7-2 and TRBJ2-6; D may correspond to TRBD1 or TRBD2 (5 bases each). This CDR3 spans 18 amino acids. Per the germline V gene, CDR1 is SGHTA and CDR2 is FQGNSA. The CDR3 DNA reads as TGTGCCAGCATCTCCCGGGGCGAGGGAAGTGCTGGGGCCAACGGCCTGACTTTC. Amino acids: CASISRGEGSAGANGLTF. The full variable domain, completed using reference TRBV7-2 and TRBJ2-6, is GAGVSQSPSNKVTEKGKDVELRCDPISGHTALYWYRQSLGQGLEFLIYFQGNSAPDKSGLPSDRFSAERTGGSVSTLTIQRTQQEDSAVYLCASISRGEGSAGANGLTFGAGSRLTVL.

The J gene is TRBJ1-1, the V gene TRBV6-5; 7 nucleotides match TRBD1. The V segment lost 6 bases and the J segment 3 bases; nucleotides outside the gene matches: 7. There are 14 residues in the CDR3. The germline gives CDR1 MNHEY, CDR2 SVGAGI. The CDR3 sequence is CASSTGESYTEAFF. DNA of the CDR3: TGTGCCAGCAGCACAGGGGAATCGTACACTGAAGCTTTCTTT.

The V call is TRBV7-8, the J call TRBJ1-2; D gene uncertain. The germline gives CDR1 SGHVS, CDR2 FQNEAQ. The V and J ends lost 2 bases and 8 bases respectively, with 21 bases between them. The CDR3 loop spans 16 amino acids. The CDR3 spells CASSLLGFGENGGYTF. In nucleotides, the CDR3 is TGTGCCAGCAGCTTATTGGGGTTCGGGGAGAACGGCGGCTACACCTTC.

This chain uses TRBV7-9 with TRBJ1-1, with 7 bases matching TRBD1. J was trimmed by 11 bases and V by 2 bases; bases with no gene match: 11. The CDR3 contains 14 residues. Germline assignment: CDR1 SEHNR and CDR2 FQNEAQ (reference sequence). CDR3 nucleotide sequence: TGTGCCAGCAGCTTAAGACAGGGTCCGGAGTCGGCTTTCTTT. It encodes CASSLRQGPESAFF.

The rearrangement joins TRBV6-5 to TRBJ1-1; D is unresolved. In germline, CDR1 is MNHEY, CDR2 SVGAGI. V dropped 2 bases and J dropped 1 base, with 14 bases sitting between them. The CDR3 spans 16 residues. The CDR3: CASSYKLAGPNTEAFF. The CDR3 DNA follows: TGTGCCAGCAGTTACAAGCTGGCAGGTCCGAACACTGAAGCTTTCTTT.

CDR3 sequence: CASSLATPPNSKNIQYF. The CDR3 DNA is TGTGCCAGCAGCTTAGCAACACCACCAAATTCCAAAAACATTCAGTACTTC. J is TRBJ2-4 and V is TRBV7-8; no firm D call. Germline loops: CDR1 SGHVS, CDR2 FQNEAQ. V was clipped by 0 bases and J by 2 bases, with 14 bases between them. This CDR3 contains 17 residues.

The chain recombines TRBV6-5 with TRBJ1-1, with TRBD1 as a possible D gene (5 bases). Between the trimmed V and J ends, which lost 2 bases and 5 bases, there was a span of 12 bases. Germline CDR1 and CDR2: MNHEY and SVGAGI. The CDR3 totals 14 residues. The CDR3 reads CASSYTDGGTEAFF. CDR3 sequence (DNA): TGTGCCAGCAGTTACACCGACGGGGGGACTGAAGCTTTCTTT.

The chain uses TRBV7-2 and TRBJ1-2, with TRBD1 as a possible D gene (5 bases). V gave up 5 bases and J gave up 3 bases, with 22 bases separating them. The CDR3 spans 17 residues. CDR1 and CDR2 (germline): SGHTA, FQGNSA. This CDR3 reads CASSVRPGLRPDYGYTF. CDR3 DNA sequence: TGTGCCAGCAGCGTGCGCCCGGGACTCCGGCCGGACTATGGCTACACCTTC.

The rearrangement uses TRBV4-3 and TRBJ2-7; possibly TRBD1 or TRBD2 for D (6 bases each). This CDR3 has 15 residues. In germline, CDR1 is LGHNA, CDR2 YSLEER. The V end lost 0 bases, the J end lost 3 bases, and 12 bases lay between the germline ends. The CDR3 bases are TGCGCCAGCAGCCAAGATTCGGGGGCTCTCTACGAGCAGTACTTC. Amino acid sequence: CASSQDSGALYEQYF.

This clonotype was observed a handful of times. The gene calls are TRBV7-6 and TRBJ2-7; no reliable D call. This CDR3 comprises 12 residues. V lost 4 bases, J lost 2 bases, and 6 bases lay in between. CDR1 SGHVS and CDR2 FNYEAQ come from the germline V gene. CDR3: CASSSYTYEQYF. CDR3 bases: TGTGCCAGCAGCTCTTACACCTACGAGCAGTACTTC.

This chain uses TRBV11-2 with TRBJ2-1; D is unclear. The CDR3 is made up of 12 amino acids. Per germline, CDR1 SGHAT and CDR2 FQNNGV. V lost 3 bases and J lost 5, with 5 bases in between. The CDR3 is CASSFYNNEQFF. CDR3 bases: TGTGCCAGCAGCTTTTATAACAATGAGCAGTTCTTC.

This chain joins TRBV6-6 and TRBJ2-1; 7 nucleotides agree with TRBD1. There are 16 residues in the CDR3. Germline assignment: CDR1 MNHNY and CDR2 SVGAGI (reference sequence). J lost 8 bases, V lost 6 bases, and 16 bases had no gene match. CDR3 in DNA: TGTGCCAGCAGGCCCCGAGGGGGCGGGCGATTCCATGAGCAGTTCTTC. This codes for CASRPRGGGRFHEQFF.

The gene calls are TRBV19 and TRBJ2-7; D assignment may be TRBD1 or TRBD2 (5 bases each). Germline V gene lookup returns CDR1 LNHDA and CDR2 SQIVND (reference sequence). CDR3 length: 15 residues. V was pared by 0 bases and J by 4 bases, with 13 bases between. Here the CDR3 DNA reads TGTGCCAGTAGTATAGAAGGGGATCCGGGATACGAGCAGTACTTC. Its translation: CASSIEGDPGYEQYF. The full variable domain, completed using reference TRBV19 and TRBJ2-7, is DGGITQSPKYLFRKEGQNVTLSCEQNLNHDAMYWYRQDPGQGLRLIYYSQIVNDFQKGDIAEGYSVSREKKESFPLTVTSAQKNPTAFYLCASSIEGDPGYEQYFGPGTRLTVT.

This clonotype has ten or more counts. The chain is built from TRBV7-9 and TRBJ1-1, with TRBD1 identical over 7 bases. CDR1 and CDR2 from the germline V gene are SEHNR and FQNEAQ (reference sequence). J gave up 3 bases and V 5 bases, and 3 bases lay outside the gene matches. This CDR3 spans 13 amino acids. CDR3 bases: TGTGCCAGCAGCCCTCAGGGGGACACTGAAGCTTTCTTT. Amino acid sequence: CASSPQGDTEAFF.

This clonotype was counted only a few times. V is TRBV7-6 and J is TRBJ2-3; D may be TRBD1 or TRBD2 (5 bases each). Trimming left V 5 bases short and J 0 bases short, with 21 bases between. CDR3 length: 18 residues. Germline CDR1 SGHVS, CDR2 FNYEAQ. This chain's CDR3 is CASSVKRGAGLSTDTQYF. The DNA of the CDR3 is TGTGCCAGCAGCGTAAAACGAGGGGCAGGTCTTAGCACAGATACGCAGTATTTT.

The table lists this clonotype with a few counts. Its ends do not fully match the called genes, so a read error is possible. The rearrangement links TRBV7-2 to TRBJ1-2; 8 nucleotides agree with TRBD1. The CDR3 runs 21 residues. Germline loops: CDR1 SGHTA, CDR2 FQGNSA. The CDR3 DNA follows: TGTGCCAGCAGCTTCATTCCCCAACGACTTCGGGACAGGTGGGCTAGATATGTCTACACCTTC. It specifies CASSFIPQRLRDRWARYVYTF.

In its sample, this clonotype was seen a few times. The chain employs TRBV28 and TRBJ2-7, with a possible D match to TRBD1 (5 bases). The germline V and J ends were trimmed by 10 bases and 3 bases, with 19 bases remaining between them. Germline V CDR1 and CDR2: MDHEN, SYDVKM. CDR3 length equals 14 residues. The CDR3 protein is CAIGPQGLLYEQYF. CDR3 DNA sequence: TGTGCCATCGGACCCCAGGGTCTCCTCTACGAGCAGTACTTC.

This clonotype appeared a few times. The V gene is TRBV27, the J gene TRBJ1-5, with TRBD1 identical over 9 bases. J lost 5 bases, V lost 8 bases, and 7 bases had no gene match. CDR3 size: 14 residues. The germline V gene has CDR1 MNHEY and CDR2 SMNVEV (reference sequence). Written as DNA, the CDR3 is TGTGCCAGCTCGTCGGGGACAGGGTATCAGCCCCAGCATTTT. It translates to CASSSGTGYQPQHF.

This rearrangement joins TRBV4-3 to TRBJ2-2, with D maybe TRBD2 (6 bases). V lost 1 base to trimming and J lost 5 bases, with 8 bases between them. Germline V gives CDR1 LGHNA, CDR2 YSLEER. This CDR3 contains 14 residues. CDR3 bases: TGCGCCAGCAGCCAAGGGGCGGGGACCGGGGAGCTGTTTTTT. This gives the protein CASSQGAGTGELFF.

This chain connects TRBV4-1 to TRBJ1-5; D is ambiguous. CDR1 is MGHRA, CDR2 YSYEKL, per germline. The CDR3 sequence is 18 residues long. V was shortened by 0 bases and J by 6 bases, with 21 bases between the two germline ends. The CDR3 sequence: CASSQESFSSGSVQPQHF. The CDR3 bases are TGCGCCAGCAGCCAAGAAAGTTTTTCGTCAGGTTCGGTTCAGCCCCAGCATTTT.

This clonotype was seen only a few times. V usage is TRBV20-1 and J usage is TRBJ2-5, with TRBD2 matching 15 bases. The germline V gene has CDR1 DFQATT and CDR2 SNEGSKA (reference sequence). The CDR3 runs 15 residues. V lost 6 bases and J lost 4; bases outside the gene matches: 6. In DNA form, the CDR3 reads TGCAGTGCCGGACTAGCGGGGGGGCCGGGAGAGACCCAGTACTTC. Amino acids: CSAGLAGGPGETQYF.

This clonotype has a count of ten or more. CDR3 coding DNA: TGTGCCAGCAGCTTTTCGGGCCCCGATGGCTACACCTTC. Translating it yields CASSFSGPDGYTF. The chain has TRBV7-2 and TRBJ1-2; no reliable D call. This CDR3 contains 13 residues. CDR1 and CDR2 (germline): SGHTA, FQGNSA. The V end was cut by 3 bases, the J end by 6 bases, with 11 bases between. Supplemented by reference TRBV7-2 and TRBJ1-2, the full variable domain reads GAGVSQSPSNKVTEKGKDVELRCDPISGHTALYWYRQSLGQGLEFLIYFQGNSAPDKSGLPSDRFSAERTGGSVSTLTIQRTQQEDSAVYLCASSFSGPDGYTFGSGTRLTVV.

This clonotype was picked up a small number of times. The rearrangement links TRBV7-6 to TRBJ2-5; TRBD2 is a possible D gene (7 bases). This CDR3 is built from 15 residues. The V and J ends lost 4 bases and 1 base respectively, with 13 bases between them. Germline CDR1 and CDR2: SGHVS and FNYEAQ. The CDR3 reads CASSYSRGAQETQYF. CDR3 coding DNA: TGTGCCAGCAGCTACTCACGGGGGGCCCAAGAGACCCAGTACTTC.

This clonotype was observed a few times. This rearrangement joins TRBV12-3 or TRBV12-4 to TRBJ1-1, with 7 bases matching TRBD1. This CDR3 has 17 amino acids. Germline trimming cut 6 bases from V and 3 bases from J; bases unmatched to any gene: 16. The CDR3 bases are TGTGCCAGCAGGGAACTAAGTACAGGGGCCAGGGACACTGAAGCTTTCTTT. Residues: CASRELSTGARDTEAFF.